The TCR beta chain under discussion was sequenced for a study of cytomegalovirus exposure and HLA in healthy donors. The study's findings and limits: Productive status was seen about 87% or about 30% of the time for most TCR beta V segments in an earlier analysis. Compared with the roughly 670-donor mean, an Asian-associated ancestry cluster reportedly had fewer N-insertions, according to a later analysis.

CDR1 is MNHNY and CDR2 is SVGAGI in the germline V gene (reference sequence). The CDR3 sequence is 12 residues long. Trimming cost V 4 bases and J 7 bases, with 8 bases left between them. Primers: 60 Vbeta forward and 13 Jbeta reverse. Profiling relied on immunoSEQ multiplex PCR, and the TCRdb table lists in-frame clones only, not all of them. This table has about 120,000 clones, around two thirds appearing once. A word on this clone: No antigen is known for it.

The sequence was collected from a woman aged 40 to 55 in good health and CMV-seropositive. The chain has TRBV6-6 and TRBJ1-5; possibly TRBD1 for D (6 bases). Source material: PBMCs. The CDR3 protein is CASSLDRQPQHF. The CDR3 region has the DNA TGTGCCAGCAGTTTAGACAGGCAGCCCCAGCATTTT.